The rows below give T cell receptor beta chains drawn from one sample of a study of OX40 agonist ivuxolimab in advanced cancers. TCRdb's copy holds only in-frame clones and misses some; the assay was immunoSEQ multiplex PCR. The sample contains roughly 100,000 clones, around 90% of which appear only once. Sequencing was performed on CD4+ or CD8+ T cells sorted from blood, taken in a trial of the OX40 agonist ivuxolimab. The receptors stem from an adult with an advanced solid tumor such as melanoma, head and neck, liver or kidney cancer. Each CDR3 is given without its conserved first and last residue. Fields, in order: J gene, V gene, CDR3 length, CDR3 protein.

>TRBJ2-1|TRBV29-1|9
SVDTYNEQF
>TRBJ1-1|TRBV18|11
ASSRGQDTEAF
>TRBJ2-7|TRBV19|13
ASSIVGQGGYEQY
>TRBJ2-3|TRBV7-8|13
ASSGRTGATDTQY
>TRBJ2-4|TRBV4-3|14
ASSQMGGGNKNIQY
>TRBJ1-1|TRBV18|11
ASSEQGWTEAF
>TRBJ2-2|TRBV7-2|13
ASISGAILGGELF
>TRBJ2-5|TRBV5-1|11
ASSPGGKETQY
>TRBJ1-2|TRBV11-2|12
ASSLTRANYGYT
>TRBJ2-7|TRBV28|12
ASSHPDRGHEQY
>TRBJ2-1|TRBV7-9|9
ASSSQGEQF
>TRBJ2-7|TRBV30|10
AWSVLGIGQY
>TRBJ1-2|TRBV19|11
ASSMRQGVGYT
>TRBJ2-1|TRBV5-1|13
ASSLGLYSYNEQF
>TRBJ2-5|TRBV5-1|14
ATGPDLAGLQETQY
>TRBJ2-3|TRBV7-9|14
ASSQGTSLGFDTQY
>TRBJ1-1|TRBV4-3|13
ASSQQGFKGAEAF
>TRBJ1-2|TRBV6-5|11
ASSSGTGKGYT
>TRBJ2-1|TRBV7-8|13
ASSFRRTGYNEQF
>TRBJ1-2|TRBV5-5|14
ASSLERGARYYGYT
>TRBJ2-7|TRBV10-3|11
AIRGGAGYEQY
>TRBJ1-1|TRBV19|12
ASSSLTSNTEAF
>TRBJ2-7|TRBV6-5|10
ASSPPSPEQY
>TRBJ1-2|TRBV28|14
ASSLSGQGANYGYT
>TRBJ1-6|TRBV10-3|10
AIRDQNSPLH
>TRBJ1-2|TRBV7-9|11
ASSPGTDYGYT
>TRBJ1-6|TRBV28|13
ASSPVTGYNSPLH
>TRBJ1-4|TRBV30|13
AWSALGDINEKLF
>TRBJ2-3|TRBV2|11
ASSGTGTDTQY
>TRBJ2-5|TRBV18|12
ASSPKSREETQY
>TRBJ1-1|TRBV28|15
ASSLDPRGQGFRGAF
>TRBJ1-4|TRBV7-9|10
ASSRGIEKLF
>TRBJ1-6|TRBV27|12
ASSSDREVATLH
>TRBJ2-3|TRBV6-4|11
ASSGDRAYTQY
>TRBJ2-7|TRBV4-2|14
ASSQDGTGGNYEQY
>TRBJ2-3|TRBV7-8|18
ASSLPLRKLPGQEEDTQY
>TRBJ1-1|TRBV5-4|10
ATEQGNTEAF
>TRBJ1-5|TRBV6-5|12
ASGPPRANQPQH
>TRBJ2-7|TRBV6-6|13
ASSYAANREGEQY
>TRBJ2-1|TRBV5-1|13
ASSLVGQGSNEQF
>TRBJ2-5|TRBV2|13
ATHPGSGGPETQY
>TRBJ1-4|TRBV5-4|13
ASSLELATNEKLF
>TRBJ1-5|TRBV6-5|12
ASRTGDLNQPQH
>TRBJ2-7|TRBV27|13
ASSNPQGAIHEQY
>TRBJ1-1|TRBV11-2|13
ASSPDDRGGTEAF
>TRBJ2-5|TRBV6-1|10
ASSTGVETQY
>TRBJ2-3|TRBV19|11
ATGDRGGDTQY
>TRBJ1-2|TRBV6-6|13
ASSYSGQGLYGYT
>TRBJ2-1|TRBV19|14
ASSPGGGGARNEQF
>TRBJ2-3|TRBV11-2|14
ASSFVAGGAADTQY
>TRBJ1-6|TRBV28|10
ASSLTGSPLH
>TRBJ1-4|TRBV4-3|15
ASSQDRGSATNEKLF
>TRBJ2-7|TRBV6-5|10
ASSSQGNEQY
>TRBJ2-1|TRBV6-5|12
ASSPGLAGAEQF
>TRBJ2-2|TRBV11-3|14
ASPRKREGNTGELF
>TRBJ2-5|TRBV28|13
ASSFPGTRQETQY
>TRBJ2-6|TRBV27|14
ASSLSLVGGANVLT
>TRBJ2-6|TRBV11-2|16
ASSLETSGVSGANVLT